These T cell receptor beta chains were read from a single sample in a study of CD8+ T cells in alopecia areata. Method: immunoSEQ multiplex PCR; TCRdb's copy keeps in-frame clones and lacks some. Here the sample spans about 140,000 clones, roughly 80% being singletons. Specimen: CD8+ T cells sorted from blood, collected at week 4, from a patient treated with tofacitinib. The receptor source for this set is a human donor with alopecia areata. The CDR3 runs from the conserved cysteine through the conserved F or W. A D gene is named only where the DNA matches it firmly. Size is omitted from some rows. Given values are once, few, many or a class for expanded clones.

size,length,D,J,V,DNA,CDR3
NA,14,NA,TRBJ1-1,TRBV13,TGTGCCAGCAGATTGGACAGCATGAACACTGAAGCTTTCTTT,CASRLDSMNTEAFF
NA,13,NA,TRBJ2-7,TRBV7-9,TGTGCCAGCAGCTTGACAGATTCCTACGAGCAGTACTTC,CASSLTDSYEQYF
NA,13,NA,TRBJ2-5,TRBV27,TGTGCCAGCAGTTCTATTGCGCAAGAGACCCAGTACTTC,CASSSIAQETQYF
once,15,NA,TRBJ2-1,TRBV9,TGTGCCAGCAGCGTAGTAGCGGTGGCGTACAATGAGCAGTTCTTC,CASSVVAVAYNEQFF
NA,13,TRBD1,TRBJ2-7,TRBV29-1,TGCAGCGTGGGTACGGACAGGGACTACGAGCAGTACTTC,CSVGTDRDYEQYF
NA,14,TRBD2,TRBJ2-3,TRBV5-1,TGCGCCAGCAGCTTTGGGGACTACACAGATACGCAGTATTTT,CASSFGDYTDTQYF
NA,15,TRBD1,TRBJ1-2,TRBV7-6,TGTGCCAGCAGCTCGGACAGGGGGCGGATCTATGGCTACACCTTC,CASSSDRGRIYGYTF
NA,17,NA,TRBJ1-5,TRBV16,TGTGCCAGCAGCCAATCCACAGTGGTCGGTAGCAATCAGCCCCAGCATTTT,CASSQSTVVGSNQPQHF
NA,17,TRBD1,TRBJ2-4,TRBV18,TGTGCCAGCTTCACCTCTGACAGGGATTTAGCCAAAAACATTCAGTACTTC,CASFTSDRDLAKNIQYF
NA,13,NA,TRBJ2-7,TRBV30,TGTGCCTGGAGCCCCCTTAGGGCCTACGAGCAGTACTTC,CAWSPLRAYEQYF
NA,15,TRBD1,TRBJ1-5,TRBV13,TGTGCCAGCAGCCGAGCGAAACAGGGGAATCAGCCCCAGCATTTT,CASSRAKQGNQPQHF
few,18,NA,TRBJ2-3,TRBV4-1,TGCGCCAGCAGCCAAGATGGTTTTACCGTAAGCGGCACAGATACGCAGTATTTT,CASSQDGFTVSGTDTQYF
NA,14,NA,TRBJ1-1,TRBV5-1,TGCGCCAGCAGCCTCTCTAGCGGGAACACTGAAGCTTTCTTT,CASSLSSGNTEAFF
once,15,NA,TRBJ1-2,TRBV27,TGTGCCAGCAGTTTATCGGGCTTAGCTAACTATGGCTACACCTTC,CASSLSGLANYGYTF
NA,17,NA,TRBJ2-4,TRBV2,TGTGCCAGCAGTGAAGCGGTAGCAACCCTGGCCAAAAACATTCAGTACTTC,CASSEAVATLAKNIQYF
NA,13,TRBD2,TRBJ2-7,TRBV27,TGTGCCAGCCGTCTAGCGGGGGGGCCCGAGCAGTACTTC,CASRLAGGPEQYF